This T cell receptor (beta chain) was recorded in a study of radiation and T cells in renal cell carcinoma. V lost 5 bases to trimming and J lost 4 bases, with 11 bases between them. This CDR3 region has 13 residues. Per the germline V gene, CDR1 is SEHNR and CDR2 is FQNEAQ (reference sequence). The assay was immunoSEQ multiplex PCR, and TCRdb's table has in-frame clones only and misses some. The data show 110,000 to 150,000 clones, with roughly 83% seen just once and under 30% held by the top ten. Documented time point: baseline pretreatment blood. Treatment given: 15 Gy SBRT to primary tumor, nephrectomy 4 weeks later. The patient's renal cell carcinoma had clear cell pathology. Findings of the study overall: Top tumor clonotypes rose in blood 2 weeks post-radiation, then contracted.

As for this clone: The antigen remains unidentified.

The chain has TRBV7-9 and TRBJ1-1; tentatively, D is TRBD1 (5 bases). The TCR sequence derives from a woman aged 45-59 years with renal cell carcinoma. Sequenced material: blood, taken from a patient whose treatment included radiotherapy and nephrectomy. CDR3: CASSRRDLTEAFF. In DNA, the CDR3 is TGTGCCAGCAGCCGCCGGGACCTCACTGAAGCTTTCTTT.